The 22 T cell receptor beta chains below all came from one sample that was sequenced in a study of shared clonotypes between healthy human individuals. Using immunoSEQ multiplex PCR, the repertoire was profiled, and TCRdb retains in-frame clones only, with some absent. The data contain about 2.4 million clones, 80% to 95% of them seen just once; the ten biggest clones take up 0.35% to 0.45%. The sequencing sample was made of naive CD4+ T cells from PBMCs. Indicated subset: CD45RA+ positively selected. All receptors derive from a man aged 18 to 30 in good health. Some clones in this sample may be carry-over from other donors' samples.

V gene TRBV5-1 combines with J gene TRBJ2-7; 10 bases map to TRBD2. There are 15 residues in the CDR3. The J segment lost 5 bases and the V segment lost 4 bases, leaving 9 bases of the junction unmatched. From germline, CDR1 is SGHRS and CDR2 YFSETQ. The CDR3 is CASSTASGRVNEQYF. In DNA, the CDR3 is TGCGCCAGCAGCACAGCTAGCGGGAGAGTCAACGAGCAGTACTTC.

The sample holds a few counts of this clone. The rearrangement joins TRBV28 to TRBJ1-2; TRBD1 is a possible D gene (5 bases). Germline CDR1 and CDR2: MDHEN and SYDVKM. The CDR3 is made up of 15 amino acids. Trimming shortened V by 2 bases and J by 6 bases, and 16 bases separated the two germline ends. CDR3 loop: CASSLKAGLPNGYTF. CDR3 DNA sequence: TGTGCCAGCAGTTTAAAGGCAGGGTTACCGAATGGCTACACCTTC.

The CDR3 sequence: CASSPPTYRGRYEQYF. CDR3 nucleotides: TGTGCCAGCAGTCCCCCTACTTACAGGGGGCGCTACGAGCAGTACTTC. The rearrangement uses TRBV28 and TRBJ2-7; TRBD1 matches 9 bases. Losses at the gene ends were 5 bases for V and 3 bases for J; bases not matched to a gene: 11. The CDR3 sequence is 16 residues long. CDR1 and CDR2 from the germline V gene are MDHEN and SYDVKM.

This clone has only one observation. Here the CDR3 reads CASSFNGGPPTGQYF. DNA of the CDR3: TGCGCCAGCAGCTTTAACGGGGGCCCCCCTACGGGGCAGTACTTC. This chain links TRBV5-1 with TRBJ2-7; possibly TRBD1 or TRBD2 for D (6 bases each). CDR1 SGHRS and CDR2 YFSETQ come from the germline V gene. V lost 2 bases to trimming and J lost 9 bases, with 21 bases between them. CDR3 length equals 15 residues.

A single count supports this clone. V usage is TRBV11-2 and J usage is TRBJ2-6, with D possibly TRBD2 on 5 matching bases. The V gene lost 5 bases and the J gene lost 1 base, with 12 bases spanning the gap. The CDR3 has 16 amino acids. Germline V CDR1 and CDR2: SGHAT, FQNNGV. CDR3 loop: CASSRRTGSGANVLTF. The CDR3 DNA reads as TGTGCCAGCAGCCGGCGGACGGGGTCTGGGGCCAACGTCCTGACTTTC.

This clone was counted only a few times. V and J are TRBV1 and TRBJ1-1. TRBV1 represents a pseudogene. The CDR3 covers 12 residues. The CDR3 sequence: CTSSQGRGEAFF. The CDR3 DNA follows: TGCACCAGCAGCCAAGGCCGAGGGGAAGCTTTCTTT.

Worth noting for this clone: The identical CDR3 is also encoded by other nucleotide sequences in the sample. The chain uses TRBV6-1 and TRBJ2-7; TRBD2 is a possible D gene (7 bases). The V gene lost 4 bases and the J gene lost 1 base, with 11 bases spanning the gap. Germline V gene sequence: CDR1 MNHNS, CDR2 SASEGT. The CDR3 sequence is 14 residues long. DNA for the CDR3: TGTGCCAGCAGTGCGGGGGGCGGATCCTACGAGCAGTACTTC. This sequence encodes CASSAGGGSYEQYF.

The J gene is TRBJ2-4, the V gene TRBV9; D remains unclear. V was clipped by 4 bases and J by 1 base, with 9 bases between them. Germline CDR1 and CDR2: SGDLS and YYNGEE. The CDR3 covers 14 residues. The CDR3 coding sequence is TGTGCCAGCAGCCCGACCTGGGCCAAAAACATTCAGTACTTC. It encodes CASSPTWAKNIQYF.

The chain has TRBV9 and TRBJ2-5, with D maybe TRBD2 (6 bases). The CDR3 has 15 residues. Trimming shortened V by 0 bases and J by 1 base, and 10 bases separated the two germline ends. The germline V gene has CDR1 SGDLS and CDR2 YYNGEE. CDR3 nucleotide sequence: TGTGCCAGCAGCGTAGGTGGAGGGAGCCAAGAGACCCAGTACTTC. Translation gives CASSVGGGSQETQYF. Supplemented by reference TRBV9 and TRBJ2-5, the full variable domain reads DSGVTQTPKHLITATGQRVTLRCSPRSGDLSVYWYQQSLDQGLQFLIQYYNGEERAKGNILERFSAQQFPDLHSELNLSSLELGDSALYFCASSVGGGSQETQYFGPGTRLLVL.

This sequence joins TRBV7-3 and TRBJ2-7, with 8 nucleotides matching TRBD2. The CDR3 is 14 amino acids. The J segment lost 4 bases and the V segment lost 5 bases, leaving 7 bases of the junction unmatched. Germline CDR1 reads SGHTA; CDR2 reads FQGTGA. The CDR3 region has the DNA TGTGCCAGCAGCCCCAGCGGGAGCGTGTACGAGCAGTACTTC. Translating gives CASSPSGSVYEQYF.

The CDR3 protein is CASSHLPGRSPYEQYF. The CDR3 DNA follows: TGTGCCAGCAGCCACCTCCCGGGACGGAGCCCCTACGAGCAGTACTTC. V is TRBV14 and J is TRBJ2-7, with D perhaps being TRBD1 or TRBD2 (5 bases each). Germline lookup yields CDR1 SGHDN and CDR2 FVKESK. V gave up 3 bases and J gave up 2 bases, with 17 bases separating them. The CDR3 contains 16 residues.

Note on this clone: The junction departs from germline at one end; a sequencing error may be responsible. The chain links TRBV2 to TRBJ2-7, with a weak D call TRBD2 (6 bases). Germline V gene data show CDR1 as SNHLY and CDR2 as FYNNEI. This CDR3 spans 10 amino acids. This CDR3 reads CASGGEPLHF. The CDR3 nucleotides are TGTGCCAGCGGCGGGGAGCCCTTGCACTTC.

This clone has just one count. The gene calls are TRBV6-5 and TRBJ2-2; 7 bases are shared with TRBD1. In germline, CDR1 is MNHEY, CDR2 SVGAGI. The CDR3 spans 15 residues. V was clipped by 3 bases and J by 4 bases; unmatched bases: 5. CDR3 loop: CASSYGRGITGELFF. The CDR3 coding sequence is TGTGCCAGCAGTTATGGCAGGGGGATCACCGGGGAGCTGTTTTTT.

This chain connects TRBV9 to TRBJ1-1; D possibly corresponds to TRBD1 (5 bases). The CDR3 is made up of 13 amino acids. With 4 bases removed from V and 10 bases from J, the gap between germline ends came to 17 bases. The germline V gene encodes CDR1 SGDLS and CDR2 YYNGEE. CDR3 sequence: CASSTGPREVAFF. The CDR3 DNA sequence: TGTGCCAGCAGCACAGGACCCAGGGAGGTAGCTTTCTTT.

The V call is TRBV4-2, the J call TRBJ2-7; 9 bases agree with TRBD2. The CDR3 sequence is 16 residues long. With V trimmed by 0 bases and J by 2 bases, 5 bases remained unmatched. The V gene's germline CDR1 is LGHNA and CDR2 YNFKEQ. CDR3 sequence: CASSQDRREGPYEQYF. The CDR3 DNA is TGTGCCAGCAGCCAAGATAGGCGGGAGGGGCCCTACGAGCAGTACTTC.

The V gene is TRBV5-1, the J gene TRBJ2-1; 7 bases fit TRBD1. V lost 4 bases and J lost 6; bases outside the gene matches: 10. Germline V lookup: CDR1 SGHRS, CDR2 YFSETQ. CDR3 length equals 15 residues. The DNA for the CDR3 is TGCGCCAGCAGCGGAAGGACAGGACGCGTCAATGAGCAGTTCTTC. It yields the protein CASSGRTGRVNEQFF.

The chain's CDR3 is CASSYSRTSGRYEQYF. The CDR3, as DNA: TGTGCCAGCAGTTACTCGAGGACTAGCGGGAGGTACGAGCAGTACTTC. V gene TRBV6-5 combines with J gene TRBJ2-7; 14 bases are shared with TRBD2. The CDR3 is 16 residues long. V lost 0 bases and J lost 4; bases outside the gene matches: 2. Germline loops: CDR1 MNHEY, CDR2 SVGAGI.

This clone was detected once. CDR3 sequence reads: CATDDRGLDQPQHF. The CDR3 DNA reads TGTGCCACCGATGACAGGGGGCTGGATCAGCCCCAGCATTTT. This sequence joins TRBV19 and TRBJ1-5; 10 positions agree with TRBD1. Germline values: CDR1 LNHDA, CDR2 SQIVND (reference sequence). Trimming took 10 bases from V and 5 from J; bases not matched to a gene: 8. The CDR3 is 14 residues long.

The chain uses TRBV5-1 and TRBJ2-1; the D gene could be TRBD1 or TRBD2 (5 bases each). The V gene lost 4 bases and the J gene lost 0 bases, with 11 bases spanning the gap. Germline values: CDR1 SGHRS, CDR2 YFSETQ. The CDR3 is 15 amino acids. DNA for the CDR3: TGCGCCAGCAGCCCGGACGGGACCTCCTACAATGAGCAGTTCTTC. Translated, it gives CASSPDGTSYNEQFF.

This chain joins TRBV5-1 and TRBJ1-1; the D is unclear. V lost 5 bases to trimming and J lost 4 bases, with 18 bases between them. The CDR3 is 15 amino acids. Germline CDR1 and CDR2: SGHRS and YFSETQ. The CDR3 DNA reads TGCGCCAGCAGGGAGTACGGGGTTCGCGGCACTGAAGCTTTCTTT. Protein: CASREYGVRGTEAFF. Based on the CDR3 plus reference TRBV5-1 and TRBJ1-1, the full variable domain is KAGVTQTPRYLIKTRGQQVTLSCSPISGHRSVSWYQQTPGQGLQFLFEYFSETQRNKGNFPGRFSGRQFSNSRSEMNVSTLELGDSALYLCASREYGVRGTEAFFGQGTRLTVV.

CDR3 amino acids: CASSRPYYGYTF. CDR3 sequence (DNA): TGTGCCAGCAGCCGCCCCTACTATGGCTACACCTTC. This rearrangement joins TRBV7-2 to TRBJ1-2; unclear D gene. The CDR3 loop spans 12 amino acids. V lost 5 bases and J 3 bases, leaving 7 bases between the germline ends. Germline loops: CDR1 SGHTA, CDR2 FQGNSA.

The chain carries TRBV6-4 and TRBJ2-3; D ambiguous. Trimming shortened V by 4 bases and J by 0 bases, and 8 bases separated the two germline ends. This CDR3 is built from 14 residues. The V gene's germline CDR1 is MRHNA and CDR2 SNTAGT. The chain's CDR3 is CASSVETSTDTQYF. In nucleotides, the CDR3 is TGTGCCAGCAGTGTCGAGACTAGCACAGATACGCAGTATTTT.